The present T cell receptor (beta chain) was sequenced within a study of post-analysis software for immune sequencing data. Findings and caveats of the study: Controls showed lower frequencies than patients for roughly 5 TRBV segments, and TRBV5-6, TRBV5-1 and TRBV20-1 were among these.

Researchers reported that TCR beta cDNA libraries carried unique molecular identifiers. T cells numbering about 0.85 to 11 million gave rise to a few hundred thousand cDNA molecules. From the PCR reads, TCRdb called clonotypes with MiXCR, one entry per CDR3 protein. The table has about 820,000 distinct CDR3 sequences, about 50% seen once. Worth noting for this clonotype: What it binds is not known. The junction departs from the called germline gene at one end, perhaps through a read error.

Germline CDR1 MNHEY, CDR2 SMNVEV (reference sequence). The CDR3 length is 13 residues. The source of this sequence is a girl aged 5-17 years with multiple sclerosis. The chain joins TRBV27 to TRBJ2-7, with unresolved D. The sequenced material came from blood. CDR3 bases: TGTGCCAGCAGCCCAGGACCGTCTTACGGGCAGTACTTC. It encodes CASSPGPSYGQYF.